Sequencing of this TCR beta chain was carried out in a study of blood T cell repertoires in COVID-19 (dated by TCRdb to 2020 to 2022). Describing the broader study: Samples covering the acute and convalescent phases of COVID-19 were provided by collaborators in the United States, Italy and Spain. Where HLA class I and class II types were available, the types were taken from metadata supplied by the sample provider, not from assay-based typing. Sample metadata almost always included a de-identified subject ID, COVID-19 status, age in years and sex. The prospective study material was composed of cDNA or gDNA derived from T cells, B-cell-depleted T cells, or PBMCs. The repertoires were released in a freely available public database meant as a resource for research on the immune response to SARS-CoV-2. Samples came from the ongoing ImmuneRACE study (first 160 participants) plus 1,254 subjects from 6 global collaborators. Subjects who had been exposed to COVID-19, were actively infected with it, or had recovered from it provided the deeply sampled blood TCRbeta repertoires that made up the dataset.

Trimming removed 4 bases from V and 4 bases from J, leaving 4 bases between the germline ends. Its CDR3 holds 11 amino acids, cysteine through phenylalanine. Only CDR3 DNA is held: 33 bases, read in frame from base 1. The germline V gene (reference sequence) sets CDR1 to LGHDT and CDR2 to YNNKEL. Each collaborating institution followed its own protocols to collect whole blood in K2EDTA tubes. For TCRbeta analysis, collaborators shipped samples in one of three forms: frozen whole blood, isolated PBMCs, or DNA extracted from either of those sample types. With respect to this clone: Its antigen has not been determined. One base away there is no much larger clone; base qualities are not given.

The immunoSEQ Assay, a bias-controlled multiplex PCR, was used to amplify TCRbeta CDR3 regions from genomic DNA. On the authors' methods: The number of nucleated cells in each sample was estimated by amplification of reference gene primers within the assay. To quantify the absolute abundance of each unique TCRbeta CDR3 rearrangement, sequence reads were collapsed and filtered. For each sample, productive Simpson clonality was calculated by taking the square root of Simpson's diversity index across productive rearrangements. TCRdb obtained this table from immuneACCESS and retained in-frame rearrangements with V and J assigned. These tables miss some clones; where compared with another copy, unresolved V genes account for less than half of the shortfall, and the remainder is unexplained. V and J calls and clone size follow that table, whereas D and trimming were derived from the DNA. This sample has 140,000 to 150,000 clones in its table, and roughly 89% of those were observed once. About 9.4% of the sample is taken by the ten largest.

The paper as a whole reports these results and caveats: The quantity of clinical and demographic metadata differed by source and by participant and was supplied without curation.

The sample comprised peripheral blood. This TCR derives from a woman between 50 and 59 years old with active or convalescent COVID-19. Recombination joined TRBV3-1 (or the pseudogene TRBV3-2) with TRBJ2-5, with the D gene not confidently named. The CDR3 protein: CASSPSETQYF. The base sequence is TGTGCCAGCAGCCCCTCAGAGACCCAGTACTTC.